The 3 T cell receptor beta chains below all came from one sample that was sequenced in a study of blood T cells in healthy people across ages. PCR was performed a second time for about 7 to 11 cycles using a sample-barcoded 5' primer and a J-beta primer mix. TCRdb redid the calling of the 5' RACE reads with MiXCR, one entry per CDR3 protein. The sample shows roughly 930,000 distinct CDR3 sequences, roughly 43% of them seen only once. The sequenced sample consisted of blood. Receptors were obtained from a man younger than 45 in good health.

Notes on this clonotype: Here the CDR3 omits its conserved ending phenylalanine or tryptophan, so a read error is the likely source. The chain joins TRBV10-3 to TRBJ2-7, with a tentative D call TRBD2 (6 bases). The CDR3 sequence is 17 residues long. Trimming took 0 bases from V and 0 from J, leaving 15 bases between them. Germline CDR1 ENHRY, CDR2 SYGVKD. CDR3 nucleotide sequence: TGTGCCATCAGTGAGTCAGGTACGGGGGAGAGCTCCTACGAGCAGTACTCC. Translating it yields CAISESGTGESSYEQYS.

The rearrangement joins TRBV5-1 to TRBJ2-7, with a weak D call TRBD2 (5 bases). The J call is in doubt because the DNA end fits TRBJ2-1 better. Germline CDR1 reads SGHRS; CDR2 reads YFSETQ. The CDR3 covers 15 residues. CDR3 sequence: CASSLASRRESEQFF. The CDR3 DNA reads as TGCGCCAGCAGCTTGGCCAGTCGTAGGGAGAGTGAGCAGTTCTTC.

This clonotype was recorded a few times. This chain connects TRBV6-5 to TRBJ2-3, with D possibly called TRBD1 or TRBD2 (5 bases each). This CDR3 is built from 15 residues. CDR1 is MNHEY and CDR2 is SVGAGI in the germline V gene. V gave up 0 bases and J gave up 4 bases, with 11 bases separating them. CDR3 nucleotides: TGTGCCAGCAGTTACTCGAGGGGTATCTCAGATACGCAGTATTTT. Protein product: CASSYSRGISDTQYF.